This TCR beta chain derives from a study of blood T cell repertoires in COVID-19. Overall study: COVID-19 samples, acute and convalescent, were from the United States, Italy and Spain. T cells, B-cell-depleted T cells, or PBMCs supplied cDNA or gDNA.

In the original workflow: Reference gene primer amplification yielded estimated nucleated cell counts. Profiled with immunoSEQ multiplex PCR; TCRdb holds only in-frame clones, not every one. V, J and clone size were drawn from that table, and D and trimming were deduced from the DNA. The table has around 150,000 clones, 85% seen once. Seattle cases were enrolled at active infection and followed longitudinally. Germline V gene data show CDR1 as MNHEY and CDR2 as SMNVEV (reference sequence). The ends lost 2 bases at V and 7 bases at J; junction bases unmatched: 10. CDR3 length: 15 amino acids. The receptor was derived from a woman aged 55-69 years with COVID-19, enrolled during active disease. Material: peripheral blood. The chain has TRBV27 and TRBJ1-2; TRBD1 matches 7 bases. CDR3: CASSLGRVRGSGYTF. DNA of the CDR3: TGTGCCAGCAGTTTAGGGCGTGTCAGGGGGTCTGGCTACACCTTC.